This T cell receptor beta chain is drawn from a study of beta chain features in type 1 diabetes. The entirety of the isolated RNA underwent reverse transcription, so expressed TCRB transcripts were sequenced. Generated by immunoSEQ multiplex PCR, the TCRdb table keeps only in-frame clones and is missing some. The sample has about 68,000 clones, around 49% seen once. V dropped 6 bases and J dropped 3; count of bases not matched to a gene: 4. Germline CDR1 and CDR2: MNHEY and SVGAGI. This CDR3 comprises 13 residues. This clone was found a few times. Its antigen is unknown. Study-level findings and limits: PCR might preferentially amplify shorter templates, equally in patients and controls. Shorter TCRB CDR3s, moderately but significantly so, marked every one of the four CD4+ subsets in Type 1 diabetes patients.

The J gene is TRBJ2-7, the V gene TRBV6-5, with 8 bases that match TRBD1. This TCR came from a man aged 25 to 40 with type 1 diabetes. Sequences were obtained from central memory CD4+ T cells from blood. The CDR3 nucleotides are TGTGCCAGCAGATCGACAGGGGTCTACGAGCAGTACTTC. This translates into CASRSTGVYEQYF.